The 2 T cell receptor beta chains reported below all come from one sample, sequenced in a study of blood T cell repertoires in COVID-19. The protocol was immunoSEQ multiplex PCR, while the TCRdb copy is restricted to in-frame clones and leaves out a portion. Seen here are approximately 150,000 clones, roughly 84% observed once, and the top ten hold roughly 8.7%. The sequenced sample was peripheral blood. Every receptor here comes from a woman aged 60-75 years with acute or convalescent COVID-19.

DNA for the CDR3: TGTGCCAGCAGCGTCAGCGGACTAGCTGGGCCAGATACGCAGTATTTT. This encodes CASSVSGLAGPDTQYF. The V and J genes are TRBV7-2 and TRBJ2-3, with 8 bases lining up with TRBD2. The J segment lost 4 bases and the V segment lost 5 bases, leaving 11 bases of the junction unmatched. Germline lookup yields CDR1 SGHTA and CDR2 FQGNSA. The CDR3 extends over 16 amino acids.

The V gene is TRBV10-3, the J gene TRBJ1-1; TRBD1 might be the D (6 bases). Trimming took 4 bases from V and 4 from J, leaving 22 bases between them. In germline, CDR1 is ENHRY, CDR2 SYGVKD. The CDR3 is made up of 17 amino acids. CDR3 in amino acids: CAISGGPGGAGGTEAFF. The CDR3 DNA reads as TGTGCCATCAGTGGGGGTCCGGGGGGGGCCGGAGGCACTGAAGCTTTCTTT.